A selection of T cell receptor beta chains follows, all from one sample in a study of blood T cells in healthy people across ages. TCRdb re-called the 5' RACE reads through MiXCR, storing one row per CDR3 protein. The sample has fewer than 900,000 distinct CDR3 sequences, roughly 35% seen once. Sequencing was performed on blood. These receptors all stem from a man between 18 and 29 years old in good health. CDR3s leave out the opening cysteine and the closing phenylalanine or tryptophan. Size tells how often a clone was seen (once, few, many) or the class of an expanded clone, and some rows leave it out.

clone_size | v_call | cdr3_aa
- | TRBV19 | ASSIHRENTEAF
few | TRBV5-1 | ASSLGGSGEKLF
- | TRBV20-1 | SAPLGREQF
- | TRBV7-8 | ANSLDGGLGRSEF
- | TRBV6-5 | ASSYWESGGYGELF
- | TRBV20-1 | SARGASGISEQF
once | TRBV7-2 | ASSLAATDTGELF
few | TRBV28 | ASLPTVNYGYT
many | TRBV14 | ASSQGQGNYEQY
- | TRBV4-2 | ASSQGWGPLIRETQY
- | TRBV6-5 | ASSISLGGLDYGYT
- | TRBV7-2 | ASSLAPRLAGHTDTQY
- | TRBV12-3/TRBV12-4 | ASSDPTTGRETQY